The source of this TCR beta chain is a study of identical twins listed by TCRdb under 2016. About the study as a whole: TCR alpha and beta repertoires from monozygotic twins, unrelated adults of various ages and cord blood were deep-sequenced to test whether fetal clonotypes persist. To rule out contamination, replicate twin experiments were performed at different times with different library preparation protocols. General conclusions and limits of the study: Recombination models systematically underestimated out-of-frame TCR alpha sharing in monozygotic twins but agreed with sharing between unrelated individuals. Fewer insertions were carried by abundant cord blood beta clonotypes; a weaker similar trend was observed in young adult naive repertoires, while no such trend was observed in memory repertoires. Zero-insertion analyses could be partly confounded by invariant T cells such as MAIT and iNKT, though diverse VJ usage argued against such confounding for most clonotypes. Because the same donors could not be followed over many years, the conclusions relied on cross-sectional statistical analysis. Out-of-frame TCR alpha sequences shared between twins showed an excess of low generation-probability sequences compared with coincidental sharing between unrelated individuals. The excess sharing between twins in beta out-of-frame sequences was weaker because fewer shared sequences reduced the signal-to-noise ratio.

Libraries were built with 5' RACE. Instrument on record: Illumina HiSeq 2000. A universal primer binding site was introduced by template switching, and a unique molecular identifier was present in the final cDNA, enabling accurate counting of TCR cDNA molecules. First-strand cDNA for TCR alpha and beta chains was synthesized from specific primers in the conserved constant-segment region. Each cDNA library was double barcoded, with a SMART-Mk sample barcode plus Illumina barcodes, to control for contamination. TruSeq adapter sequences, together with Illumina sample barcodes, were added in two successive PCR steps. TCR alpha and beta cDNA libraries were sequenced on the Illumina HiSeq platform with custom primers. Per the source publication's procedure: MiGEC was used to process raw reads and extract unique molecular identifiers, and MiXCR was used to find CDR3 positions. Recombination models were inferred per individual with the repgenHMM and IGoR tools using an EM algorithm. The tcR package in R was used for shared clonotype analysis, with sharing normalized by the product of cloneset sizes. To study raw recombination free of thymic and clonal selection effects, out-of-frame nonproductive sequences were analyzed. TCRdb took the public reads, trimmed them with fastp at Q25, ran MiXCR for clone calling and kept in-frame beta chains. One record per CDR3 amino acid sequence lists the most common genes and DNA. TCRdb, not the original authors, processed these V and J calls. Counted in this sample were approximately 700,000 distinct CDR3 sequences; 15% to 20% of them appeared once. The top ten constitute roughly 13% of the sample.

As for this clonotype: Which antigen it targets is not known. No per-base quality is available; no much larger clone lies one base away.

Only healthy Caucasian donors were included. The twin cohort comprised three pairs of female monozygotic twins, all aged about 18 to 30 years. Peripheral blood mononuclear cells were used as the source from which RNA for TCR libraries was isolated. These sequences were also reported in another study, on T cells expressing NK-cell markers. In that second paper, the authors write: In sorted CD3+CD56+NKG2C+, CD3+CD56+NKG2C- and CD3+CD56-NKG2C+ T-cell subsets from about 8 donors, TCR beta-chain repertoires were profiled. Of the eight sequenced donors, seven were found to be HCMV-seropositive and one was found to be HCMV-seronegative. In several experiments an anti-gammadeltaTCR antibody was added to restrict sorting to alphabetaTCR-expressing T cells. In about six donors, the dominant CD3+CD56+NKG2C+ clonotypes were found to rank among the top 10 CD8+ clonotypes and to make up roughly 1.0-8% of CD8+ T cells. Those dominant clonotypes were again the most abundant among CD3+CD56-NKG2C+ cells in four donors, at about 25-60.1%. Whether the expanded NKG2C-expressing T cell clones were specific for HCMV antigens remained unclear. All eight donors whose samples were sequenced were randomly selected healthy volunteers, three of them men and five women. HCMV-specific IgG was detected in serum with a commercial ELISA kit to determine HCMV serostatus. For five or six donors, unsorted PBMC were also used to sequence bulk peripheral blood T-cell repertoires. MIGEC handled demultiplexing of the reads and grouping by UMI, while MiTCR was used to assemble and quantify clonotypes. To remove erroneous sequences, TCR cDNA sequences were retained only when supported by two or more reads. The tcR package was used for downstream repertoire analysis, with clonotypes matched between fractions based on CDR3 nucleotide sequence plus V segment. VDJmatch was used to annotate antigen specificity against VDJdb, with one amino acid substitution in CDR3 allowed.

This receptor was obtained from a woman between 18 and 30 years old in good health. The specimen sequenced was PBMCs.

DNA sequence: TGTGCCAGCAGCTGGGACAGGGGAATTCTCACTGAAGCTTTCTTT. Translation gives CASSWDRGILTEAFF. The receptor chain draws on TRBV5-6 and TRBJ1-1, and 10 junction bases match TRBD1. The germline V and J ends show losses of 3 bases and 4 bases respectively, and no gene match explains 6 bases of the junction. Reading the germline V gene gives CDR1 SGHDT and CDR2 YYEEEE. The CDR3, cysteine through phenylalanine, is 15 amino acids long. Only the CDR3 region is kept as DNA, spanning 45 bases read in frame from base 1.